The source of this T cell receptor beta chain is a study of T cell repertoires in cytomegalovirus infection (dated by TCRdb to the late 2010s). Background for the entire study: Alongside well-studied HLA-B-restricted epitopes, the peptide stimulations were aimed at recently identified HLA-C-restricted CMV epitopes, whose presentation resists viral immunomodulation. Donor HLA type was relevant to the analysis, as public TCR beta signatures indicated carriage of CMV infection together with the matching HLA type.

Here is what the overall study found, with its caveats: The ex vivo response was dominated by HLA-C-restricted CMV-specific TCR beta clonotypes, which also provided the single most frequent clonotype in two of eight donors. In both this cohort and an independent cohort of some 370 donors, the cumulative frequency of public TCR beta family members distinguished carriers of CMV infection plus the relevant HLA type.

Counted from cysteine to phenylalanine, this CDR3 has 13 amino acids. Solely the CDR3 DNA is kept, with 39 bases framed from the first base. Via the germline V gene (reference sequence), CDR1 is DFQATT and CDR2 SNEGSKA. V gives up 6 bases and J gives up 0 bases, and the segment between their germline ends measures 9 bases. The intended sense of this specimen's treatment or condition label: in vitro stimulation with specific CMV peptide epitopes to enrich CMV-specific T cells. This clonotype turned up a few times. This receptor's antigen is unknown. The input lacks base qualities; no much larger clone sits a single base away. For sequencing, an Illumina HiSeq 1500 was employed. The public sequencing data were trimmed at Q25 with fastp and processed into clonotypes with MiXCR by TCRdb, which kept only in-frame beta chains. Duplicate CDR3 protein sequences are folded into a single record with the most common DNA and genes. Counted in this sample were approximately 270,000 distinct CDR3 sequences; under 25% of them appeared once. The ten largest clones capture under 25% of the sample.

This chain joins TRBV20-1 to TRBJ2-4, with the identity of the D gene unclear. The material was cultured PBMCs, obtained from culture after CMV antigen stimulation. The sequence came from a human donor in good health (CMV status not recorded). Some clones in this sample may be carry-over from other donors' samples. The DNA is as follows: TGCAGTGCCCCCCCGCCAGCCAAAAACATTCAGTACTTC. Protein translation: CSAPPPAKNIQYF.